Below are 26 T cell receptor beta chains sequenced from a single sample in a study of cytomegalovirus exposure and HLA in healthy donors. PCR primers comprised 60 Vbeta and 13 Jbeta primers. The table came from immunoSEQ multiplex PCR; TCRdb's copy has only in-frame clones and leaves some out. The profile shows tens of thousands of clones, around 49% of them singletons. The sequenced sample consisted of PBMCs. These receptors all come from a middle-aged woman in good health and CMV-seropositive.

The rearrangement joins TRBV27 to TRBJ2-5, with D perhaps matching TRBD2 (6 bases). The CDR3 contains 12 residues. Trimming shortened V by 6 bases and J by 7 bases, and 12 bases separated the two germline ends. Germline assignment: CDR1 MNHEY and CDR2 SMNVEV (reference sequence). The CDR3 bases are TGTGCCAGCAGAACCAGGGAGGCGACCCAGTACTTC. Encoded protein: CASRTREATQYF.

This clone came up a few times. The J gene is TRBJ2-5, the V gene TRBV7-3; 10 bases are shared with TRBD1. The DNA end is more similar to TRBJ2-7, so the J call may be wrong. Germline-derived CDR1 and CDR2 are SGHTA and FQGTGA. The CDR3 runs to 15 residues. CDR3 DNA sequence: TGTGCCAGCAGCCTAAAGGGGGACAGGGGCCGCGAGCAGTACTTC. Its translation: CASSLKGDRGREQYF.

The CDR3 DNA reads TGTGCCAGTAGTATTTCTAACACTGAAGCTTTCTTT. Its translation: CASSISNTEAFF. V and J are TRBV19 and TRBJ1-1; D is undetermined. The CDR3 contains 12 residues. Germline V gene data show CDR1 as LNHDA and CDR2 as SQIVND (reference sequence). Trimming left V 3 bases short and J 2 bases short, with 4 bases between. Full variable domain (outside the CDR3, taken from reference TRBV19 and TRBJ1-1): DGGITQSPKYLFRKEGQNVTLSCEQNLNHDAMYWYRQDPGQGLRLIYYSQIVNDFQKGDIAEGYSVSREKKESFPLTVTSAQKNPTAFYLCASSISNTEAFFGQGTRLTVV.

The chain links TRBV19 to TRBJ1-2; perhaps TRBD1 as D (5 bases). CDR1 and CDR2 (germline): LNHDA, SQIVND (reference sequence). V gave up 5 bases and J gave up 4 bases, with 11 bases separating them. The CDR3 covers 13 residues. The CDR3 reads CASSFSRAYGYTF. In DNA form, the CDR3 reads TGTGCCAGTAGTTTCTCCAGGGCCTATGGCTACACCTTC.

V and J are TRBV27 and TRBJ2-1; TRBD2 matches 9 bases. V shed 0 bases, J shed 4 bases, and the junction held 1 base outside the gene matches. The CDR3 spans 15 residues. The germline V gene has CDR1 MNHEY and CDR2 SMNVEV (reference sequence). CDR3 sequence (DNA): TGTGCCAGCAGTTTATCTAGCGGGGGATACAATGAGCAGTTCTTC. Translation: CASSLSSGGYNEQFF.

The rearrangement links TRBV19 to TRBJ1-2; 7 bases line up with TRBD1. CDR1 LNHDA and CDR2 SQIVND come from the germline V gene (reference sequence). The CDR3 consists of 12 residues. V shed 5 bases, J shed 4 bases, and the junction held 1 base outside the gene matches. The CDR3 DNA reads as TGTGCCAGTAGTGGGACAGTCTATGGCTACACCTTC. It specifies CASSGTVYGYTF.

In this sample, this clone is hyperexpanded. The V and J genes are TRBV4-3 and TRBJ2-3; D perhaps matches TRBD1 (6 bases). This CDR3 has 16 residues. Trimming stripped 0 bases from V and 5 bases from J, with 15 bases between. Germline V gene lookup returns CDR1 LGHNA and CDR2 YSLEER. CDR3 DNA: TGCGCCAGCAGCCAAGAACCCGACAGGAGAGGAGATACGCAGTATTTT. As protein: CASSQEPDRRGDTQYF.

In this sample, this clone turned up many times. V usage is TRBV9 and J usage is TRBJ2-1, with TRBD2 identical over 11 bases. J lost 5 bases, V lost 4 bases, and 17 bases had no gene match. CDR3 size: 19 residues. The germline V gene has CDR1 SGDLS and CDR2 YYNGEE. The CDR3 DNA is TGTGCCAGCAGCCCTTTACGCGGGGCTAGCGGGAGGAAAGACAATGAGCAGTTCTTC. It codes for CASSPLRGASGRKDNEQFF.

This rearrangement joins TRBV4-3 to TRBJ1-5; D is ambiguous. In germline, CDR1 is LGHNA, CDR2 YSLEER. CDR3 length: 16 amino acids. V was clipped by 0 bases and J by 0 bases, with 9 bases between them. The CDR3 DNA reads as TGCGCCAGCAGCCAAGATTCCGCCTATAGCAATCAGCCCCAGCATTTT. Amino acids: CASSQDSAYSNQPQHF.

This clone was detected a few times. The chain carries TRBV5-6 and TRBJ2-1; a weak D match, TRBD1 (7 bases). Germline assignment: CDR1 SGHDT and CDR2 YYEEEE. This CDR3 has 14 amino acids. The V and J ends lost 0 bases and 13 bases respectively, with 17 bases between them. The CDR3 nucleotides read TGTGCCAGCAGCTTGGGGGACAGACTAGAAAGTCAGTTCTTC. It yields the protein CASSLGDRLESQFF.

This chain connects TRBV9 to TRBJ2-1; D unclear. From germline, CDR1 is SGDLS and CDR2 YYNGEE. Trimming stripped 3 bases from V and 0 bases from J, with 7 bases between. CDR3 length: 14 residues. The CDR3, as DNA: TGTGCCAGCAGCGGTACCGGCTCCTACAATGAGCAGTTCTTC. This codes for CASSGTGSYNEQFF. The full variable domain, its missing parts supplied by reference TRBV9 and TRBJ2-1, is DSGVTQTPKHLITATGQRVTLRCSPRSGDLSVYWYQQSLDQGLQFLIQYYNGEERAKGNILERFSAQQFPDLHSELNLSSLELGDSALYFCASSGTGSYNEQFFGPGTRLTVL.

The rearrangement uses TRBV14 and TRBJ2-3; TRBD1 matches at 10 bases. Looked up from germline, CDR1 is SGHDN and CDR2 is FVKESK. The CDR3 is 16 amino acids. Losses at the gene ends were 4 bases for V and 2 bases for J; bases not matched to a gene: 6. DNA for the CDR3: TGTGCCAGCAGCCGGGGACAGGGGAGGGACACAGATACGCAGTATTTT. Amino acid sequence: CASSRGQGRDTDTQYF.

The chain links TRBV7-9 to TRBJ1-2; D might be TRBD1 (6 bases). Per the germline V gene, CDR1 is SEHNR and CDR2 is FQNEAQ (reference sequence). V lost 2 bases and J lost 7, with 14 bases in between. This CDR3 spans 14 amino acids. The CDR3 sequence is CASSLQRQGLGYTF. Written as DNA, the CDR3 is TGTGCCAGCAGCTTACAACGGCAGGGGCTTGGCTACACCTTC.

This clone has a single count. The chain couples TRBV11-2 to TRBJ1-2; a weak D match, TRBD1 (6 bases). Germline CDR1 is SGHAT and CDR2 is FQNNGV. CDR3 length: 12 residues. Trimming removed 5 bases at V and 5 bases at J, with 9 bases between. The CDR3 DNA reads as TGTGCCAGCAGCAAACAGGGTTATGGCTACACCTTC. Amino acids: CASSKQGYGYTF.

This chain connects TRBV7-9 to TRBJ1-3; a possible D gene is TRBD1 (6 bases). The germline CDR1 and CDR2 sequences are SEHNR and FQNEAQ (reference sequence). Trimming removed 0 bases from V and 3 bases from J, with 12 bases in between. This CDR3 region has 16 residues. The DNA of the CDR3 is TGTGCCAGCAGCTTAGCGTGGACAGAAGATGGAAACACCATATATTTT. Its protein is CASSLAWTEDGNTIYF.

This chain joins TRBV6-5 and TRBJ1-3; D not resolved. In germline, CDR1 is MNHEY, CDR2 SVGAGI. The CDR3 loop spans 16 amino acids. V lost 4 bases, J lost 4 bases, and 17 bases lay in between. As DNA, the CDR3 is TGTGCCAGCAGTTCCCTCGACTCCGACTGGGGAAACACCATATATTTT. Amino acids: CASSSLDSDWGNTIYF.

The CDR3 reads CASSRLGATDTQYF. Written as DNA, the CDR3 is TGTGCCAGCAGCAGACTAGGAGCGACAGATACGCAGTATTTT. V gene TRBV6-5 combines with J gene TRBJ2-3, with a possible D match to TRBD2 (6 bases). This CDR3 has 14 residues. The V gene lost 6 bases and the J gene lost 3 bases, with 13 bases spanning the gap. Germline CDR1 MNHEY, CDR2 SVGAGI.

This chain links TRBV5-6 with TRBJ2-4; TRBD2 matches at 11 bases. This CDR3 region has 14 residues. J lost 13 bases, V lost 3 bases, and 9 bases had no gene match. CDR1 is SGHDT and CDR2 is YYEEEE in the germline V gene. The CDR3 loop is CASSSWTSGPTQYF. In nucleotides, the CDR3 is TGTGCCAGCAGCTCCTGGACTAGCGGGCCCACGCAGTACTTC.

The chain has TRBV5-5 and TRBJ2-5, with 9 bases fitting TRBD2. The V segment lost 4 bases and the J segment 3 bases; nucleotides outside the gene matches: 10. Germline V gene data show CDR1 as SGHKS and CDR2 as YYEKEE (reference sequence). The CDR3 is made up of 16 amino acids. Written as DNA, the CDR3 is TGTGCCAGCAGCCGCCTTAGGGGCGGGGGGGAAGAGACCCAGTACTTC. Amino acid sequence: CASSRLRGGGEETQYF.

This chain's CDR3 is CASSAGADNSPLHF. As DNA, the CDR3 is TGTGCCAGCAGCGCGGGTGCGGATAATTCACCCCTCCACTTT. The rearrangement joins TRBV9 to TRBJ1-6; D gene unclear. The CDR3 consists of 14 residues. Germline V gives CDR1 SGDLS, CDR2 YYNGEE. Trimming shortened V by 3 bases and J by 5 bases, and 9 bases separated the two germline ends. Variable domain in full (rest from reference TRBV9 and TRBJ1-6): DSGVTQTPKHLITATGQRVTLRCSPRSGDLSVYWYQQSLDQGLQFLIQYYNGEERAKGNILERFSAQQFPDLHSELNLSSLELGDSALYFCASSAGADNSPLHFGNGTRLTVT.

This clone has more than one count but fewer than ten. This chain uses TRBV18 with TRBJ1-2; 8 bases line up with TRBD1. V was clipped by 6 bases and J by 3 bases; unmatched bases: 6. The CDR3 loop spans 14 amino acids. Germline V gives CDR1 KGHSH, CDR2 LQKENI. The DNA for the CDR3 is TGTGCCAGCTCGCGCGACAGGGGACACTATGGCTACACCTTC. Its translation: CASSRDRGHYGYTF. Variable domain in full (rest from reference TRBV18 and TRBJ1-2): NAGVMQNPRHLVRRRGQEARLRCSPMKGHSHVYWYRQLPEEGLKFMVYLQKENIIDESGMPKERFSAEFPKEGPSILRIQQVVRGDSAAYFCASSRDRGHYGYTFGSGTRLTVV.

V is TRBV5-6 and J is TRBJ2-7; 10 bases match TRBD1. The CDR3 runs to 15 residues. Looked up from germline, CDR1 is SGHDT and CDR2 is YYEEEE. V was pared by 4 bases and J by 3 bases, with 7 bases of the junction left unmatched. CDR3 amino acids: CASSVTGTGVYEQYF. In DNA form, the CDR3 reads TGTGCCAGCAGCGTAACCGGGACAGGGGTCTACGAGCAGTACTTC.

This clone has just a few counts. This sequence joins TRBV6-1 and TRBJ1-3; D gene uncertain. The CDR3 extends over 13 amino acids. The V end lost 6 bases, the J end lost 0 bases, and 6 bases lay between the germline ends. CDR1 and CDR2 from the germline V gene are MNHNS and SASEGT. The CDR3 protein is CASRHSSGNTIYF. For the CDR3, the DNA is TGTGCCAGCAGACACAGCTCTGGAAACACCATATATTTT.

V and J are TRBV4-1 and TRBJ2-2, with D perhaps matching TRBD1 (6 bases). The CDR3 consists of 20 residues. Looked up from germline, CDR1 is MGHRA and CDR2 is YSYEKL. V lost 0 bases, J lost 5 bases, and 25 bases lay in between. CDR3 amino acids: CASSQDPHPTGYGRTGELFF. CDR3 DNA: TGCGCCAGCAGCCAAGACCCCCATCCTACAGGGTATGGCCGAACCGGGGAGCTGTTTTTT.

This chain connects TRBV28 to TRBJ2-6; TRBD2 might be the D (5 bases). This CDR3 comprises 16 residues. Trimming left V 3 bases short and J 0 bases short, with 9 bases between. Germline V gene lookup returns CDR1 MDHEN and CDR2 SYDVKM. This CDR3 reads CASSLGVSSGANVLTF. In nucleotides, the CDR3 is TGTGCCAGCAGTTTGGGAGTGAGCTCTGGGGCCAACGTCCTGACTTTC.

The V and J genes are TRBV2 and TRBJ1-5, with 8 bases lining up with TRBD1. The V gene end was trimmed by 6 bases and the J gene end by 7 bases; junction bases not matched to a gene: 8. The CDR3 sequence is 14 residues long. CDR1 and CDR2 (germline): SNHLY, FYNNEI. In nucleotides, the CDR3 is TGTGCCAGCAGAAGGACAGGGTCCAGGCAGCCCCAGCATTTT. This translates into CASRRTGSRQPQHF. Filled out from reference TRBV2 and TRBJ1-5, the complete variable domain reads EPEVTQTPSHQVTQMGQEVILRCVPISNHLYFYWYRQILGQKVEFLVSFYNNEISEKSEIFDDQFSVERPDGSNFTLKIRSTKLEDSAMYFCASRRTGSRQPQHFGDGTRLSIL.